This paragraph covers one TCR beta chain sequence. This entry belongs to a study of shared clonotypes between healthy human individuals. The CDR3 consists of 16 residues. Germline V gives CDR1 SGHTA, CDR2 FQGNSA. After removal of 2 bases from V and 5 bases from J, the junction contained 5 bases not matched to a gene. TCRdb's copy holds only in-frame clones and misses some; the assay was immunoSEQ multiplex PCR. The sample has around 990,000 clones; roughly 80% are singletons. J is TRBJ2-5 and V is TRBV7-2; 13 bases fit TRBD2. The sequenced material came from memory CD4+ T cells from PBMCs. This sample's subset: CD45RA-negative fraction. The sequence came from a young man in good health. Some clones in this sample may be carry-over from other donors' samples. The CDR3 loop reads CASSLTSGRAWETQYF. Written as DNA, the CDR3 is TGTGCCAGCAGCTTAACTAGCGGGAGGGCCTGGGAGACCCAGTACTTC.